A single sample is the source of the 25 T cell receptor beta chains below, sequenced in a study of blood T cell repertoires in COVID-19. Sequencing used immunoSEQ multiplex PCR; TCRdb keeps in-frame clones, though not all of them. The sample lists roughly 150,000 clones; 83% were seen once. Sample: peripheral blood. The receptors stem from a woman older than 75 with acute or convalescent COVID-19.

The chain has TRBV11-3 and TRBJ2-1; 9 bases match TRBD2. The CDR3 loop spans 15 amino acids. Trimming took 4 bases from V and 4 from J; bases not matched to a gene: 5. The germline V gene encodes CDR1 SGHNT and CDR2 YENEEA. The CDR3 region is CASSYDSGGYNEQFF. For the CDR3, the DNA is TGTGCCAGCAGCTACGATAGCGGGGGTTACAATGAGCAGTTCTTC.

V gene TRBV2 combines with J gene TRBJ2-3; TRBD2 aligns across 16 bases. V shed 7 bases, J shed 4 bases, and the junction held 14 bases outside the gene matches. CDR3 length: 19 residues. Per germline, CDR1 SNHLY and CDR2 FYNNEI. DNA for the CDR3: TGTGCCAGCATACGTCCGGGACTAGCGGGGGGGCCGGGTTCAGATACGCAGTATTTT. Encoded protein: CASIRPGLAGGPGSDTQYF.

This chain links TRBV30 with TRBJ2-7, with D perhaps TRBD1 (5 bases). The CDR3 runs 14 residues. Trimming took off 4 bases at V and 5 bases at J, with 18 bases between the two ends. Germline V lookup: CDR1 GTSNPN, CDR2 SVGIG (reference sequence). Here the CDR3 DNA reads TGTGCCTGGAATTTCGGACAACTCGCCAACGAGCAGTACTTC. Translating gives CAWNFGQLANEQYF.

The CDR3 sequence is CASSQEGGARSTDTQYF. CDR3 DNA sequence: TGCGCCAGCAGCCAAGAAGGGGGGGCCCGGAGCACAGATACGCAGTATTTT. V usage is TRBV4-1 and J usage is TRBJ2-3, with TRBD2 as a possible D gene (7 bases). Germline CDR1 MGHRA, CDR2 YSYEKL. With 0 bases removed from V and 0 bases from J, the gap between germline ends came to 13 bases. The CDR3 has 17 amino acids.

The V call is TRBV6-5, the J call TRBJ2-3; 9 positions match TRBD2. This CDR3 is built from 14 residues. The V segment lost 11 bases and the J segment 3 bases; nucleotides outside the gene matches: 9. The germline CDR1 and CDR2 sequences are MNHEY and SVGAGI. The CDR3 protein is CAGRTSVGTDTQYF. As DNA, the CDR3 is TGTGCCGGTAGGACTAGCGTCGGGACAGATACGCAGTATTTT.

This clone was found once. Relative to the germline gene, one junction end is altered; a read error may explain this. The chain links TRBV6-1 to TRBJ1-1; 11 bases line up with TRBD1. This CDR3 spans 15 amino acids. Germline CDR1 is MNHNS and CDR2 is SASEGT. CDR3 sequence: CASSQADRGLTEAFF. The CDR3 DNA follows: TGTGCCAGCAGTCAAGCGGACAGGGGGCTCACTGAAGCTTTCTTT.

The rearrangement links TRBV5-5 to TRBJ1-5, with 7 nucleotides matching TRBD1. This CDR3 has 17 residues. Per germline, CDR1 SGHKS and CDR2 YYEKEE (reference sequence). V lost 0 bases, J lost 4 bases, and 10 bases stayed unmatched. In DNA, the CDR3 is TGTGCCAGCAGCTTGGCGGACGGGACAGATAGAAATCAGCCCCAGCATTTT. Translated: CASSLADGTDRNQPQHF.

This clone was seen just once. The chain uses TRBV14 and TRBJ2-1, with 11 positions matching TRBD2. Germline CDR1 and CDR2: SGHDN and FVKESK. CDR3 length: 17 residues. V lost 0 bases to trimming and J lost 6 bases; unmatched junction nucleotides: 7. The CDR3 sequence: CASSQEGLAGGVNEQFF. CDR3 DNA sequence: TGTGCCAGCAGCCAAGAGGGGCTAGCGGGAGGAGTCAATGAGCAGTTCTTC.

This clone was observed once. The CDR3 coding sequence is TGTGCCAGTAGTCAGACCGGGACTGAGAATGAAAAACTGTTTTTT. This encodes CASSQTGTENEKLFF. The chain uses TRBV19 and TRBJ1-4; D may be TRBD1 (5 bases). This CDR3 is 15 amino acids long. The ends were cut back, 5 bases at V and 5 bases at J, with 15 bases in the middle. CDR1 LNHDA and CDR2 SQIVND come from the germline V gene (reference sequence).

V is TRBV29-1 and J is TRBJ2-1, with 12 bases lining up with TRBD2. This CDR3 contains 15 residues. The junction had 2 bases not matched to a gene; V was cut back by 3 bases and J by 2 bases. Germline loops: CDR1 SQVTM, CDR2 ANQGSEA. This CDR3 is CSVDPSGGAYNEQFF. As DNA, the CDR3 is TGCAGCGTTGATCCTAGCGGGGGGGCCTACAATGAGCAGTTCTTC.

This chain links TRBV11-3 with TRBJ2-2, with unresolved D. CDR3 length: 14 amino acids. The V end lost 3 bases, the J end lost 1 base, and 6 bases lay between the germline ends. Germline V gene data show CDR1 as SGHNT and CDR2 as YENEEA. The CDR3 protein is CASSFGRNTGELFF. As DNA, the CDR3 is TGTGCCAGCAGCTTTGGCAGGAACACCGGGGAGCTGTTTTTT.

The chain links TRBV30 to TRBJ2-7; weak D call: TRBD1 (7 bases). The germline gives CDR1 GTSNPN, CDR2 SVGIG (reference sequence). The CDR3 consists of 14 residues. With 5 bases removed from V and 2 bases from J, the gap between germline ends came to 16 bases. CDR3 amino acids: CAWGWTGGTYEQYF. In DNA, the CDR3 is TGTGCCTGGGGGTGGACAGGCGGGACCTACGAGCAGTACTTC. Together with reference TRBV30 and TRBJ2-7, the CDR3 gives the full variable domain: SQTIHQWPATLVQPVGSPLSLECTVEGTSNPNLYWYRQAAGRGLQLLFYSVGIGQISSEVPQNLSASRPQDRQFILSSKKLLLSDSGFYLCAWGWTGGTYEQYFGPGTRLTVT.

This clone came up a few times. CDR3 nucleotide sequence: TGTGCCAGCAGCTTAGTTGGTTCGAGCGAGCAGTACTTC. Amino acids: CASSLVGSSEQYF. J is TRBJ2-7 and V is TRBV7-9; D remains unclear. Trimming cost V 1 base and J 6 bases, with 10 bases left between them. The CDR3 spans 13 residues. The V gene's germline CDR1 is SEHNR and CDR2 FQNEAQ (reference sequence). The full variable domain, in which reference TRBV7-9 and TRBJ2-7 provide the parts outside the CDR3, is DTGVSQNPRHKITKRGQNVTFRCDPISEHNRLYWYRQTLGQGPEFLTYFQNEAQLEKSRLLSDRFSAERPKGSFSTLEIQRTEQGDSAMYLCASSLVGSSEQYFGPGTRLTVT.

The chain links TRBV3-1 (or the pseudogene TRBV3-2) to TRBJ2-3; TRBD2 might be the D (5 bases). Germline-derived CDR1 and CDR2 are LGHDT and YNNKEL (reference sequence). Trimming removed 2 bases at V and 2 bases at J, with 11 bases between. This CDR3 region has 15 residues. CDR3 residues: CASSQLEGSTDTQYF. CDR3 bases: TGTGCCAGCAGCCAACTCGAGGGATCCACAGATACGCAGTATTTT.

This chain uses TRBV10-3 with TRBJ1-1, with 9 bases that match TRBD1. This CDR3 spans 16 amino acids. The germline V gene encodes CDR1 ENHRY and CDR2 SYGVKD. J was trimmed by 3 bases and V by 4 bases; bases with no gene match: 9. The CDR3 is CAISVRTGGSDTEAFF. CDR3 in DNA: TGTGCCATCAGTGTTAGAACAGGGGGCAGTGACACTGAAGCTTTCTTT.

The gene calls are TRBV19 and TRBJ1-1, with 9 bases identical to TRBD1. There are 14 residues in the CDR3. The J segment lost 9 bases and the V segment lost 6 bases, leaving 11 bases of the junction unmatched. Looked up from germline, CDR1 is LNHDA and CDR2 is SQIVND (reference sequence). The CDR3 coding sequence is TGTGCCAGTAGGCAGACAGGGGGGGCTACTCAAGCTTTCTTT. Translation: CASRQTGGATQAFF.

The V gene is TRBV3-1 (or the pseudogene TRBV3-2), the J gene TRBJ2-5; a possible D gene is TRBD1 (5 bases). Per the germline V gene, CDR1 is LGHDT and CDR2 is YNNKEL (reference sequence). The CDR3 loop spans 13 amino acids. V was trimmed by 3 bases and J by 9 bases, leaving 14 bases between them. CDR3 loop: CASSQSPVGAQYF. The CDR3 DNA reads TGTGCCAGCAGCCAGTCTCCCGTAGGGGCCCAGTACTTC.

The chain combines TRBV5-6 with TRBJ1-1; D gene unclear. Germline V gene sequence: CDR1 SGHDT, CDR2 YYEEEE. The CDR3 contains 12 residues. With 3 bases removed from V and 3 bases from J, the gap between germline ends came to 6 bases. This CDR3 is CASSSSYTEAFF. The DNA for the CDR3 is TGTGCCAGCAGCTCAAGCTACACTGAAGCTTTCTTT.

The rearrangement joins TRBV19 to TRBJ1-1; TRBD1 is a possible D gene (5 bases). The CDR3 contains 14 residues. The germline V and J ends were trimmed by 5 bases and 5 bases, with 15 bases remaining between them. Germline lookup yields CDR1 LNHDA and CDR2 SQIVND (reference sequence). The CDR3 DNA reads TGTGCCAGTAGTCCCGGGTTCGGGGGTACTGAAGCTTTCTTT. It yields the protein CASSPGFGGTEAFF.

This clone was counted between two and nine times. The rearrangement links TRBV6-5 to TRBJ1-2, with 12 positions matching TRBD1. Germline V gene data show CDR1 as MNHEY and CDR2 as SVGAGI. J gave up 7 bases and V 10 bases, and 10 bases lay outside the gene matches. The CDR3 is 14 amino acids. The CDR3 coding sequence is TGTGCCACCCGGGAGGGACAGGGGGCTGTTGGCTACACCTTC. It codes for CATREGQGAVGYTF.

Only one count was recorded for this clone. The J gene is TRBJ2-7, the V gene TRBV3-1 (or the pseudogene TRBV3-2), with 7 bases fitting TRBD1. The CDR3 has 14 residues. CDR1 and CDR2 (germline): LGHDT, YNNKEL (reference sequence). The trim removed 6 bases at V and 2 bases at J, leaving 7 bases unmatched. CDR3 sequence: CASSLQGLTYEQYF. CDR3 bases: TGTGCCAGCAGTTTACAGGGGCTTACCTACGAGCAGTACTTC.

The rearrangement links TRBV7-3 to TRBJ2-1; 8 bases are a match to TRBD2. Trimming removed 4 bases from V and 1 base from J; junction bases left unmatched: 3. There are 15 residues in the CDR3. CDR1 is SGHTA and CDR2 is FQGTGA in the germline V gene. The CDR3 region has the DNA TGTGCCAGCAGCTCATTAGCGGGATCCTACAATGAGCAGTTCTTC. Translation: CASSSLAGSYNEQFF.

The gene calls are TRBV25-1 and TRBJ2-7; 7 positions match TRBD1. V lost 6 bases and J lost 3; bases outside the gene matches: 8. CDR3 length: 14 amino acids. Looked up from germline, CDR1 is MGHDK and CDR2 is SYGVNS. Written as DNA, the CDR3 is TGTGCCAGCAGAAAGCCGGGACAGAGCTACGAGCAGTACTTC. Translated, it gives CASRKPGQSYEQYF.

The rearrangement links TRBV9 to TRBJ2-2, with a weak D call TRBD1 (5 bases). Germline V gene data show CDR1 as SGDLS and CDR2 as YYNGEE. CDR3 length: 17 residues. Between the trimmed V and J ends, which lost 5 bases and 6 bases, there was a span of 23 bases. CDR3 sequence reads: CASSRRGRQGGAGELFF. CDR3 nucleotide sequence: TGTGCCAGCAGTCGTAGGGGCCGGCAGGGTGGGGCCGGGGAGCTGTTTTTT.

V is TRBV30 and J is TRBJ2-2; 8 bases fit TRBD1. J lost 1 base, V lost 0 bases, and 1 base had no gene match. The CDR3 extends over 15 amino acids. From germline, CDR1 is GTSNPN and CDR2 SVGIG (reference sequence). DNA for the CDR3: TGTGCCTGGAGTGTCGGGACAGGGAACACCGGGGAGCTGTTTTTT. Protein: CAWSVGTGNTGELFF.